The rows below give T cell receptor beta chains drawn from one sample of a study of blood T cell repertoires in COVID-19. Sequencing used immunoSEQ multiplex PCR; TCRdb keeps in-frame clones, though not all of them. The profile shows over 150,000 clones, around 80% of them singletons. The sequenced material came from PBMCs or T cells enriched from blood (not recorded which). The source is a middle-aged man who had recovered from COVID-19. The CDR3 runs from the conserved cysteine through the conserved F or W. A D gene is named only where the DNA matches it firmly. Not all rows give a size; the values are once, few, many and, for expanded clones, a class.

>TRBV28|-|TRBJ1-5|-
CASSSGGSNQPQHF
TGTGCCAGCAGTTCCGGAGGGAGCAATCAGCCCCAGCATTTT
>TRBV2|-|TRBJ2-4|-
CASGRGGGWELAKNIQYF
TGTGCCAGCGGGCGGGGAGGCGGATGGGAACTAGCCAAAAACATTCAGTACTTC
>TRBV15|-|TRBJ2-3|TRBD2
CATRAGGPADTQYF
TGTGCCACCCGAGCGGGGGGGCCAGCAGATACGCAGTATTTT
>TRBV29-1|few|TRBJ2-1|TRBD2
CSASPTSGGISSYNEQFF
TGCAGCGCTTCGCCGACTAGCGGGGGGATTAGCTCCTACAATGAGCAGTTCTTC
>TRBV7-8|-|TRBJ1-2|-
CASSLAGGGSYGYTF
TGTGCCAGCAGCTTAGCTGGGGGAGGGAGCTATGGCTACACCTTC
>TRBV27|-|TRBJ2-2|-
CASSFTNTGELFF
TGTGCCAGCAGTTTTACGAACACCGGGGAGCTGTTTTTT
>TRBV18|-|TRBJ1-4|-
CASSPTVSTNEKLFF
TGTGCCAGCTCACCAACGGTCTCAACTAATGAAAAACTGTTTTTT
>TRBV12-3/TRBV12-4|-|TRBJ1-2|-
CASSSRTVYGYTF
TGTGCCAGCAGTTCACGGACAGTCTATGGCTACACCTTC
>TRBV7-9|-|TRBJ1-1|-
CASSLGSGVFTEAFF
TGTGCCAGCAGCTTAGGATCGGGTGTGTTCACTGAAGCTTTCTTT
>TRBV6-2/TRBV6-3|-|TRBJ1-1|TRBD1
CASSRTGTLGTEAFF
TGTGCCAGCAGTAGGACAGGGACGCTTGGCACTGAAGCTTTCTTT
>TRBV3-1/TRBV3-2|-|TRBJ2-7|-
CASSQVAYEQYF
TGTGCCAGCAGCCAAGTAGCGTACGAGCAGTACTTC
>TRBV25-1|-|TRBJ2-1|-
CASSDPGSINEQFF
TGTGCCAGCAGTGACCCGGGGAGTATCAATGAGCAGTTCTTC
>TRBV5-4|many|TRBJ1-1|TRBD1
CASTRQGGNTEAFF
TGTGCCAGCACCCGACAGGGGGGGAACACTGAAGCTTTCTTT
>TRBV5-1|-|TRBJ2-2|-
CASSRAGNTGELFF
TGCGCCAGCAGTCGCGCAGGAAACACCGGGGAGCTGTTTTTT
>TRBV6-4|-|TRBJ1-1|-
CASSDSDRNTEAFF
TGTGCCAGCAGTGACTCTGACAGAAACACTGAAGCTTTCTTT
>TRBV19|-|TRBJ1-1|-
CASSISGRANTEAFF
TGTGCCAGTAGTATAAGCGGGAGGGCGAACACTGAAGCTTTCTTT
>TRBV5-4|-|TRBJ2-1|-
CASSLVGVIYNEQFF
TGTGCCAGCAGCTTGGTCGGGGTAATTTACAATGAGCAGTTCTTC
>TRBV7-2|-|TRBJ2-1|-
CASSLGALEYNEQFF
TGTGCCAGCAGCTTAGGAGCCCTAGAGTACAATGAGCAGTTCTTC
>TRBV27|once|TRBJ1-5|TRBD1
CASSDRGNQPQHF
TGTGCCAGCTCGGACAGGGGCAATCAGCCCCAGCATTTT
>TRBV12-5|many|TRBJ1-1|-
CASGLIRGTEAFF
TGTGCTAGTGGTTTGATTCGCGGTACTGAAGCTTTCTTT
>TRBV4-1|-|TRBJ2-5|-
CASSPDWIQETQYF
TGCGCCAGCAGCCCGGACTGGATCCAAGAGACCCAGTACTTC
>TRBV7-2|-|TRBJ1-5|-
CASSLVIALQGRNQPQHF
TGTGCCAGCAGCTTAGTGATCGCCCTACAGGGTAGGAATCAGCCCCAGCATTTT
>TRBV7-2|-|TRBJ1-4|-
CASSLSGAREKLFF
TGTGCCAGCAGCTTATCAGGGGCCCGTGAAAAACTGTTTTTT
>TRBV19|few|TRBJ1-1|-
CASSITQGGAEAFF
TGTGCCAGTAGTATTACCCAGGGAGGGGCTGAAGCTTTCTTT
>TRBV13|-|TRBJ1-1|TRBD1
CASSVQGKSTEAFF
TGTGCCAGCAGCGTACAGGGGAAGAGCACTGAAGCTTTCTTT
>TRBV4-2|-|TRBJ2-2|-
CASSQEGQYTGELFF
TGTGCCAGCAGCCAAGAGGGGCAATACACCGGGGAGCTGTTTTTT
>TRBV4-3|-|TRBJ1-5|TRBD1
CASSQDMGQGDQPQHF
TGCGCCAGCAGCCAAGATATGGGACAGGGGGATCAGCCCCAGCATTTT
>TRBV14|few|TRBJ2-5|TRBD2
CASSPRTSGAETQYF
TGTGCCAGCAGCCCCAGGACTAGCGGGGCAGAGACCCAGTACTTC
>TRBV4-1|-|TRBJ2-7|TRBD1
CASSQKAGTVYEQYF
TGCGCCAGCAGCCAAAAAGCCGGGACAGTCTACGAGCAGTACTTC
>TRBV7-9|-|TRBJ1-1|TRBD1
CASSLGTGLQGAFF
TGTGCCAGCAGCTTAGGGACAGGGCTACAGGGAGCTTTCTTT
>TRBV3-1/TRBV3-2|-|TRBJ2-3|-
CASSQPGADTQYF
TGTGCCAGCAGCCAACCAGGGGCAGATACGCAGTATTTT
>TRBV3-1/TRBV3-2|once|TRBJ1-2|-
CASSQGLGGDYGYTF
TGTGCCAGCAGCCAAGGCCTCGGAGGGGACTATGGCTACACCTTC
>TRBV7-9|-|TRBJ2-7|TRBD1
CASSPTGGRYEQYF
TGTGCCAGCAGCCCGACAGGGGGTAGGTACGAGCAGTACTTC
>TRBV4-1|-|TRBJ1-5|-
CASSRGGSSNQPQHF
TGCGCCAGCAGCCGAGGGGGTTCTAGCAATCAGCCCCAGCATTTT
>TRBV9|-|TRBJ1-2|TRBD1
CASSPRKDRVYGYTF
TGTGCCAGCAGCCCGAGAAAAGACAGGGTCTATGGCTACACCTTC
>TRBV7-8|few|TRBJ1-6|-
CASNRVKNSPLHF
TGTGCCAGCAACAGGGTTAAGAATTCACCCCTCCACTTT
>TRBV9|-|TRBJ1-3|-
CASSVEGLSGNTIYF
TGTGCCAGCAGCGTGGAGGGACTCTCTGGAAACACCATATATTTT
>TRBV19|-|TRBJ1-2|-
CASSVSAANYGYTF
TGTGCCAGTAGTGTCTCGGCGGCTAACTATGGCTACACCTTC
>TRBV20-1|-|TRBJ1-2|-
CSAGTQTGYTF
TGCAGTGCAGGGACTCAGACGGGCTACACCTTC
>TRBV6-2/TRBV6-3|-|TRBJ2-7|TRBD2
CASSYYGSGGPNYEQYF
TGTGCCAGCAGTTACTATGGTAGCGGGGGACCAAACTACGAGCAGTACTTC
>TRBV7-3|-|TRBJ2-5|TRBD1
CASRKNRGEETQYF
TGTGCCAGCAGAAAAAACAGGGGCGAGGAGACCCAGTACTTC
>TRBV12-5|-|TRBJ1-5|-
CASGLGGGQPQHF
TGTGCTAGTGGTTTGGGAGGGGGACAGCCCCAGCATTTT
>TRBV11-2|-|TRBJ2-7|-
CASSLQPKRSSYEQYF
TGTGCCAGCAGCTTACAACCGAAAAGGAGCTCCTACGAGCAGTACTTC
>TRBV30|-|TRBJ1-2|TRBD1
CAWSQQGPKPYGYTF
TGTGCCTGGAGTCAACAGGGGCCGAAACCCTATGGCTACACCTTC
>TRBV27|-|TRBJ2-2|TRBD1
CASRSPQGAGELFF
TGTGCCAGCAGATCCCCTCAGGGGGCCGGGGAGCTGTTTTTT